The sequence of this T cell receptor beta chain was determined in a study of post-analysis software for immune sequencing data. cDNA libraries of TCR beta carried unique molecular identifiers. TCRdb redid the calling of the PCR reads with MiXCR, one entry per CDR3 protein. This table holds about 430,000 distinct CDR3 sequences, 35% to 45% found once. The CDR3 has 15 amino acids. Looked up from germline, CDR1 is MDHEN and CDR2 is SYDVKM. In this sample, this clonotype turned up a few times. Its antigen is currently unknown. Study-wide results and caveats: Strong co-clustering by F measure was evident for samples that had been prepared in the same batch. TRBV5-6, TRBV5-1 and TRBV20-1 were among about 5 TRBV segments more frequent in patients than controls.

This rearrangement joins TRBV28 to TRBJ2-7; 10 bases are shared with TRBD1. The J call is doubtful: the DNA matches TRBJ2-5 better. The origin of this receptor is a girl aged 2 to 10 with multiple sclerosis. Sequenced: blood. CDR3 amino acids: CASSFRQGAWETQYF. Here the CDR3 DNA reads TGTGCCAGCAGTTTTAGACAGGGGGCTTGGGAGACCCAGTACTTC.